A selection of T cell receptor beta chains follows, all from one sample in a study of cytomegalovirus exposure and HLA in healthy donors. The data were produced by immunoSEQ multiplex PCR, yet TCRdb's version contains in-frame clones alone and is incomplete. The table has under 150,000 clones, 75% to 85% seen once. Sequenced input: PBMCs. The receptors originated from a male donor in good health and CMV-seronegative. Both conserved end residues are part of each CDR3. A D gene is named only where the DNA matches it firmly. The size of a clone is reported for some rows only, either as once, few or many, or as a class for expanded clones.

D gene: TRBD1; J gene: TRBJ1-2; clone size: -; V gene: TRBV19; CDR3 DNA: TGTGCCAGTAGTATTGGCCAGGGGGACGGCTACACCTTC; CDR3 protein: CASSIGQGDGYTF
D gene: -; J gene: TRBJ2-7; clone size: once; V gene: TRBV7-8; CDR3 DNA: TGTGCCAGCAGGGAGGGTATCGAGCAGTACTTC; CDR3 protein: CASREGIEQYF
D gene: TRBD1; J gene: TRBJ1-5; clone size: -; V gene: TRBV6-5; CDR3 DNA: TGTGCCAGCAGATTGACAGGGAGTGGAAATCAGCCCCAGCATTTT; CDR3 protein: CASRLTGSGNQPQHF
D gene: -; J gene: TRBJ1-2; clone size: -; V gene: TRBV30; CDR3 DNA: TGTGCCTGGAGACTTTATGGCTACACCTTC; CDR3 protein: CAWRLYGYTF
D gene: -; J gene: TRBJ2-7; clone size: -; V gene: TRBV4-1; CDR3 DNA: TGCGCCAGCAGCCATGTAGGCAGGGGAAAGTACGAGCAGTACTTC; CDR3 protein: CASSHVGRGKYEQYF
D gene: -; J gene: TRBJ1-1; clone size: -; V gene: TRBV6-5; CDR3 DNA: TGTGCCAGCAGCCGACATGGGGGGGAGAACACTGAAGCTTTCTTT; CDR3 protein: CASSRHGGENTEAFF
D gene: TRBD1; J gene: TRBJ1-2; clone size: -; V gene: TRBV7-9; CDR3 DNA: TGTGCCAGCAGCTTAGCCGGGACAGGGGGTGCCTACACCTTC; CDR3 protein: CASSLAGTGGAYTF
D gene: TRBD1; J gene: TRBJ2-2; clone size: -; V gene: TRBV6-4; CDR3 DNA: TGTGCCAGCAGTGATTCGACAGGGGCCACCGGGGAGCTGTTTTTT; CDR3 protein: CASSDSTGATGELFF
D gene: TRBD1; J gene: TRBJ2-7; clone size: -; V gene: TRBV6-5; CDR3 DNA: TGTGCCAGCAGTCCTCACGGGGACAGCTACGAGCAGTACTTC; CDR3 protein: CASSPHGDSYEQYF
D gene: TRBD1; J gene: TRBJ1-3; clone size: -; V gene: TRBV30; CDR3 DNA: TGTGCCTGGAGACAGGGGGCCCCTAGGAACACCATATATTTT; CDR3 protein: CAWRQGAPRNTIYF
D gene: TRBD2; J gene: TRBJ2-7; clone size: -; V gene: TRBV11-2; CDR3 DNA: TGTGCCAGCAGCTTCTGGAGCGGGGCGGACTACGAGCAGTACTTC; CDR3 protein: CASSFWSGADYEQYF
D gene: -; J gene: TRBJ1-5; clone size: once; V gene: TRBV4-1; CDR3 DNA: TGCGCCAGCAGCCAAGGAGTGGGAGGCCCTCCCCAGCATTTT; CDR3 protein: CASSQGVGGPPQHF
D gene: TRBD2; J gene: TRBJ2-1; clone size: few; V gene: TRBV27; CDR3 DNA: TGTGCCAGCAGCGGACTAGCCTCCGGCAATGAGCAGTTCTTC; CDR3 protein: CASSGLASGNEQFF
D gene: -; J gene: TRBJ1-1; clone size: -; V gene: TRBV7-8; CDR3 DNA: TGTGCCAGCAGCGTGGGACACTCGAACACTGAAGCTTTCTTT; CDR3 protein: CASSVGHSNTEAFF
D gene: -; J gene: TRBJ2-7; clone size: -; V gene: TRBV7-3; CDR3 DNA: TGTGCCAGCAGTTATGCGGCCGGGATCGGCTACGAGCAGTACTTC; CDR3 protein: CASSYAAGIGYEQYF
D gene: TRBD1; J gene: TRBJ1-4; clone size: few; V gene: TRBV2; CDR3 DNA: TGTGCCAGCAGTGAATTAAGACAGGGTTGGACGAAACTGTTTTTT; CDR3 protein: CASSELRQGWTKLFF
D gene: -; J gene: TRBJ1-1; clone size: -; V gene: TRBV5-1; CDR3 DNA: TGCGCCAGCAGCTTGTTGGGGGGGAGGGCAGTAAACACTGAAGCTTTCTTT; CDR3 protein: CASSLLGGRAVNTEAFF
D gene: -; J gene: TRBJ2-7; clone size: -; V gene: TRBV4-2; CDR3 DNA: TGTGCCAGCAGCCAATGGCTAGGATTCGGCGAGCAGTACTTC; CDR3 protein: CASSQWLGFGEQYF
D gene: -; J gene: TRBJ2-2; clone size: once; V gene: TRBV7-2; CDR3 DNA: TGTGCCAGCAGCCCTCCGGGACTGACTACCGGGGAGCTGTTTTTT; CDR3 protein: CASSPPGLTTGELFF
D gene: TRBD1; J gene: TRBJ1-2; clone size: -; V gene: TRBV5-4; CDR3 DNA: TGTGCCAGCAGCCTGACAGGGGGGGTTGCGGGCTACACCTTC; CDR3 protein: CASSLTGGVAGYTF
D gene: TRBD2; J gene: TRBJ2-3; clone size: -; V gene: TRBV5-4; CDR3 DNA: TGTGCCAGCAGCTTGGGTGGGCGGGGGTTTATGCCAGATACGCAGTATTTT; CDR3 protein: CASSLGGRGFMPDTQYF
D gene: -; J gene: TRBJ2-6; clone size: -; V gene: TRBV5-1; CDR3 DNA: TGCGCCAGCAGCTTGACTGCCGCCTCTGGGGCCAACGTCCTGACTTTC; CDR3 protein: CASSLTAASGANVLTF
D gene: TRBD1; J gene: TRBJ1-2; clone size: once; V gene: TRBV7-9; CDR3 DNA: TGTTCCAGCAGCGGTTGGGACAGGGCCTATGGCTACACCTTC; CDR3 protein: CSSSGWDRAYGYTF
D gene: -; J gene: TRBJ2-3; clone size: few; V gene: TRBV7-9; CDR3 DNA: TGTGCCAGCACCTACGGAGATACGCAGTATTTT; CDR3 protein: CASTYGDTQYF
D gene: -; J gene: TRBJ1-1; clone size: medium-sized; V gene: TRBV6-1; CDR3 DNA: TGTGCCGCCGCCCGGGGGGAGAACACTGAAGCTTTCTTT; CDR3 protein: CAAARGENTEAFF
D gene: -; J gene: TRBJ2-3; clone size: -; V gene: TRBV6-5; CDR3 DNA: TGTGCCAGCAGTTACTCGGTGGGCTTAGATACGCAGTATTTT; CDR3 protein: CASSYSVGLDTQYF
D gene: -; J gene: TRBJ1-5; clone size: -; V gene: TRBV29-1; CDR3 DNA: TGCAGCGCCAGCGCGGACTATAGCAATCAGCCCCAGCATTTT; CDR3 protein: CSASADYSNQPQHF
D gene: -; J gene: TRBJ1-6; clone size: -; V gene: TRBV28; CDR3 DNA: TGTGCGACTTCCAACTATAATTCACCCCTCCACTTT; CDR3 protein: CATSNYNSPLHF
D gene: TRBD1; J gene: TRBJ2-4; clone size: -; V gene: TRBV7-8; CDR3 DNA: TGTGCCAGCAGCTTATGGCCCCGACAGGGGCGTACCAAAAACAGTCAGTACTTC; CDR3 protein: CASSLWPRQGRTKNSQYF
D gene: -; J gene: TRBJ1-1; clone size: -; V gene: TRBV6-5; CDR3 DNA: TGTGCCAGCAGTTCCGGACAGATCCCGAACACTGAAGCTTTCTTT; CDR3 protein: CASSSGQIPNTEAFF
D gene: TRBD1; J gene: TRBJ1-5; clone size: -; V gene: TRBV6-5; CDR3 DNA: TGTGCCAGCAGTCAGTTGACAGGGGCTAATCAGCCCCAGCATTTT; CDR3 protein: CASSQLTGANQPQHF
D gene: TRBD1; J gene: TRBJ1-2; clone size: once; V gene: TRBV27; CDR3 DNA: TGTGCCAGCAGTCCCTGGGACAGGAATGGCTACACCTTC; CDR3 protein: CASSPWDRNGYTF
D gene: TRBD2; J gene: TRBJ2-3; clone size: few; V gene: TRBV5-1; CDR3 DNA: TGCGCCAGCGGGGTAGCGGGAGGGAGCACAGATACGCAGTATTTT; CDR3 protein: CASGVAGGSTDTQYF
D gene: -; J gene: TRBJ2-1; clone size: -; V gene: TRBV5-8; CDR3 DNA: TGTGCCAGCAGCTTGCCCTCAGGGTACGTAACCAATGAGCAGTTCTTC; CDR3 protein: CASSLPSGYVTNEQFF
D gene: -; J gene: TRBJ2-7; clone size: -; V gene: TRBV6-4; CDR3 DNA: TGTGCCAGCAGTGACTCGACTCGACGGTCCGGTTACGAGCAGTACTTC; CDR3 protein: CASSDSTRRSGYEQYF
D gene: -; J gene: TRBJ1-2; clone size: few; V gene: TRBV29-1; CDR3 DNA: TGCAGCGGGGTGCGGGTCTCACACTATGGCTACACCTTC; CDR3 protein: CSGVRVSHYGYTF
D gene: -; J gene: TRBJ2-1; clone size: few; V gene: TRBV5-1; CDR3 DNA: TGCGCCAGCAGCTTGCGGAGTAATGAGCAGTTCTTC; CDR3 protein: CASSLRSNEQFF